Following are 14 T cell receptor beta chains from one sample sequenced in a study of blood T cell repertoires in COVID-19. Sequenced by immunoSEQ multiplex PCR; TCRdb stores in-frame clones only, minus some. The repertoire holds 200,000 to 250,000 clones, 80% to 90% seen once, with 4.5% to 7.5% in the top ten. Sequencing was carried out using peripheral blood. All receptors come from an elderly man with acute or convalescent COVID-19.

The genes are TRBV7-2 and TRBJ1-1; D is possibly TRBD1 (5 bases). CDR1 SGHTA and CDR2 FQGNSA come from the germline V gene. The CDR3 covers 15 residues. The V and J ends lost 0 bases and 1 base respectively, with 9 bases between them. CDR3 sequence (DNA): TGTGCCAGCAGCTTAGCAGGGGCAGGGAACACTGAAGCTTTCTTT. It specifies CASSLAGAGNTEAFF. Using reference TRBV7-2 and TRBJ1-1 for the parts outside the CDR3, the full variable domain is GAGVSQSPSNKVTEKGKDVELRCDPISGHTALYWYRQSLGQGLEFLIYFQGNSAPDKSGLPSDRFSAERTGGSVSTLTIQRTQQEDSAVYLCASSLAGAGNTEAFFGQGTRLTVV.

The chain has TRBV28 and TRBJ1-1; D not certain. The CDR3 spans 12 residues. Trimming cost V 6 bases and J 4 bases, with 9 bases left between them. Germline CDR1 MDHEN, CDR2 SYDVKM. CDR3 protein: CASRVGVTEAFF. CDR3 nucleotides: TGTGCCAGCAGGGTGGGCGTCACTGAAGCTTTCTTT.

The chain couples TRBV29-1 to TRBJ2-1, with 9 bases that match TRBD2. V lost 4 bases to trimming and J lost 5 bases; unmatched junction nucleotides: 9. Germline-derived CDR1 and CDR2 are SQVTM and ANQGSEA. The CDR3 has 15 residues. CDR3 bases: TGCAGCGTTGTCTCATCTAGCGGGGCCAACAATGAGCAGTTCTTC. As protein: CSVVSSSGANNEQFF.

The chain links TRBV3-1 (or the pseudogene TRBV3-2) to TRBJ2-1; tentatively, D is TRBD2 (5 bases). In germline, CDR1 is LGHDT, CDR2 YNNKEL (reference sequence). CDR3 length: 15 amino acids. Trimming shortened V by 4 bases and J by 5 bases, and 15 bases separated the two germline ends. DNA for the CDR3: TGTGCCAGCAGCCTCTATAGGGAGATCGACAATGAGCAGTTCTTC. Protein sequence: CASSLYREIDNEQFF.

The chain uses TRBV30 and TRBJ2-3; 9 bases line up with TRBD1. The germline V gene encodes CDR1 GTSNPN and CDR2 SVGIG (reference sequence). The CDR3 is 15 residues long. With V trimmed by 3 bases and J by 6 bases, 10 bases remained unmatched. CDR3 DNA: TGTGCCTGGAGAACAGGGGGCCTCATGACCGATACGCAGTATTTT. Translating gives CAWRTGGLMTDTQYF.

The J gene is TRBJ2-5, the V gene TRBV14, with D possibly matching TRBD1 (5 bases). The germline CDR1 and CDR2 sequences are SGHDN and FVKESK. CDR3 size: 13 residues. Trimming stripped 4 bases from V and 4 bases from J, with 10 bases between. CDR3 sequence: CASSPGFAETQYF. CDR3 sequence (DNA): TGTGCCAGCAGCCCAGGGTTTGCAGAGACCCAGTACTTC.

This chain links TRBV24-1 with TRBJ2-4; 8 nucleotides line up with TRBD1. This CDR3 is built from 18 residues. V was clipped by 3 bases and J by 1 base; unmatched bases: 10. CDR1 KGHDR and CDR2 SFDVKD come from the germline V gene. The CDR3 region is CATSDGKTGVSAKNIQYF. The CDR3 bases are TGTGCCACCAGTGATGGTAAGACAGGGGTATCGGCCAAAAACATTCAGTACTTC.

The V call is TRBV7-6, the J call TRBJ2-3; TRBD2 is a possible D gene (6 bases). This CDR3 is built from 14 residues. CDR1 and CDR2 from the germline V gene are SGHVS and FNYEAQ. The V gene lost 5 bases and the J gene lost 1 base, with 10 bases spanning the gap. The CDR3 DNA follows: TGTGCCAGCAGCGGAGGAGGGGGCACAGATACGCAGTATTTT. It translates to CASSGGGGTDTQYF. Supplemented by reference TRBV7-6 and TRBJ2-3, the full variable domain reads GAGVSQSPRYKVTKRGQDVALRCDPISGHVSLYWYRQALGQGPEFLTYFNYEAQQDKSGLPNDRFSAERPEGSISTLTIQRTEQRDSAMYRCASSGGGGTDTQYFGPGTRLTVL.

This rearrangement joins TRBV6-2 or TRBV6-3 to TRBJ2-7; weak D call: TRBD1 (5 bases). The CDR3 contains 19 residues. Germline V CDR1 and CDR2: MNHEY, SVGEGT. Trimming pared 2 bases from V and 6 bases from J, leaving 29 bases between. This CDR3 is CASSYGPTGVGLRAAEQYV. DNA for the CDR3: TGTGCCAGCAGTTACGGCCCCACAGGAGTCGGGCTGAGAGCCGCCGAGCAGTACGTC.

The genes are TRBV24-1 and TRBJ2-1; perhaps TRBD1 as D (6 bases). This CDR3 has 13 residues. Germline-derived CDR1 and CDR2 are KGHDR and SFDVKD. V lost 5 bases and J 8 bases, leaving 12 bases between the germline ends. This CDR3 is CATSVSSGDEQFF. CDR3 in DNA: TGTGCCACCAGTGTGAGTTCAGGGGATGAGCAGTTCTTC.

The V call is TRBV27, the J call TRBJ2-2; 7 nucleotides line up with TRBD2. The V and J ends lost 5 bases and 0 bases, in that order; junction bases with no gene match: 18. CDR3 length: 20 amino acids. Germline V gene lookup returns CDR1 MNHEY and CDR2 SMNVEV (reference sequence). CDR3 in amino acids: CASSPGRGGWDYANTGELFF. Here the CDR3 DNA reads TGTGCCAGCAGTCCTGGGAGGGGAGGATGGGATTACGCGAACACCGGGGAGCTGTTTTTT.

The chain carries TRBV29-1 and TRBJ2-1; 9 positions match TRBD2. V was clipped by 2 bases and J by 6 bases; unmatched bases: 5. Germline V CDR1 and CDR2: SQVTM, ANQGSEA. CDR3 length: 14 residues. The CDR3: CSVERLAGTNEQFF. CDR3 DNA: TGCAGCGTTGAAAGGCTAGCGGGGACCAATGAGCAGTTCTTC.

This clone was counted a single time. In DNA form, the CDR3 reads TGCGCCAGCAGCCCGGACAGTAACACTGAAGCTTTCTTT. This codes for CASSPDSNTEAFF. The rearrangement uses TRBV5-1 and TRBJ1-1; D perhaps matches TRBD1 (6 bases). Trimming left V 4 bases short and J 2 bases short, with 9 bases between. Germline V gene data show CDR1 as SGHRS and CDR2 as YFSETQ. The CDR3 contains 13 residues.

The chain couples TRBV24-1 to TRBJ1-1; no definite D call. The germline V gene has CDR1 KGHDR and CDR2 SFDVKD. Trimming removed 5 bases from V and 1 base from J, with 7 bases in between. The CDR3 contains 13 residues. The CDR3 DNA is TGTGCCACCAGTGCCCGGAGGAACACTGAAGCTTTCTTT. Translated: CATSARRNTEAFF.